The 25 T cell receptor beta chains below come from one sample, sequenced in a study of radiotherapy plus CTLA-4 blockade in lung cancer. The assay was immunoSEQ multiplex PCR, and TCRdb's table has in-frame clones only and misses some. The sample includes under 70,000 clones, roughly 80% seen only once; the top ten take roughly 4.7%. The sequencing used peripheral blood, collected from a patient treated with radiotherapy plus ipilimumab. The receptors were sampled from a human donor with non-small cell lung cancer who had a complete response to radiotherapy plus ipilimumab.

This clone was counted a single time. CDR3 nucleotide sequence: TGTGCCAGCAGTAACCCCGGGGGGCGCACTGAAGCTTTCTTT. Its translation is CASSNPGGRTEAFF. This chain connects TRBV28 to TRBJ1-1; D may be TRBD1 (6 bases). V lost 5 bases to trimming and J lost 4 bases, with 14 bases between them. The germline CDR1 and CDR2 sequences are MDHEN and SYDVKM. This CDR3 contains 14 residues.

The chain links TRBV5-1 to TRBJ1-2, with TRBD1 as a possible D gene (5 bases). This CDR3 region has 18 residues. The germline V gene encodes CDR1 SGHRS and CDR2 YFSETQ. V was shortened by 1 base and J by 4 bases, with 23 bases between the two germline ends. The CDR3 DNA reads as TGCGCCAGCAGCTTGTTAGGGGAGCGGGGCTTTGCTGGCTATGGCTACACCTTC. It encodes CASSLLGERGFAGYGYTF.

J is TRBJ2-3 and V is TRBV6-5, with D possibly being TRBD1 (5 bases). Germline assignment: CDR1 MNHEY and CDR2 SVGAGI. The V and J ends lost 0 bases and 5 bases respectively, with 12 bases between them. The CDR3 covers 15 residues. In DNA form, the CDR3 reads TGTGCCAGCAGTTACTCGTCATCAGGGTTAGATACGCAGTATTTT. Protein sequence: CASSYSSSGLDTQYF.

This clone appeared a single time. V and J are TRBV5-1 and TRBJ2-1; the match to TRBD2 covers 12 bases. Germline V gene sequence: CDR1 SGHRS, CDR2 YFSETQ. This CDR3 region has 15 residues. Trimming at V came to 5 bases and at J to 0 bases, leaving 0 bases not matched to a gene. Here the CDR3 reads CASRTSGSSYNEQFF. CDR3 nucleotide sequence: TGCGCCAGCAGGACTAGCGGGAGCTCCTACAATGAGCAGTTCTTC.

The CDR3 sequence: CAWSVKALSSNQPQHF. The CDR3 coding sequence is TGTGCCTGGAGTGTAAAAGCTTTGAGCAGCAATCAGCCCCAGCATTTT. The chain combines TRBV30 with TRBJ1-5, with no clear D. The CDR3 runs 16 residues. Per germline, CDR1 GTSNPN and CDR2 SVGIG (reference sequence). Trimming left V 0 bases short and J 1 base short, with 13 bases between.

This CDR3 is CASSLGTGVRENEKLFF. CDR3 coding DNA: TGTGCCAGCAGTTTGGGGACAGGGGTAAGGGAAAATGAAAAACTGTTTTTT. This chain connects TRBV7-9 to TRBJ1-4; 10 bases line up with TRBD1. J was trimmed by 5 bases and V by 6 bases; bases with no gene match: 12. The CDR3 extends over 17 amino acids. Germline loops: CDR1 SEHNR, CDR2 FQNEAQ (reference sequence).

The CDR3 sequence is CASSFYRGDEKLFF. CDR3 bases: TGTGCCAGCAGCTTTTACAGGGGCGATGAAAAACTGTTTTTT. This chain joins TRBV7-9 and TRBJ1-4; 7 positions agree with TRBD1. Losses at the gene ends were 3 bases for V and 6 bases for J; bases not matched to a gene: 4. The CDR3 runs to 14 residues. In germline, CDR1 is SEHNR, CDR2 FQNEAQ (reference sequence).

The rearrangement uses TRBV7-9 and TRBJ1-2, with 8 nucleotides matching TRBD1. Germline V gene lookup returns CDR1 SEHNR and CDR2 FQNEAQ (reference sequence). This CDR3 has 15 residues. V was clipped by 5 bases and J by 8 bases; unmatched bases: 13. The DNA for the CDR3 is TGTGCCAGCAGCCACCGAATCTTACAGGGGGTCGGCTACACCTTC. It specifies CASSHRILQGVGYTF.

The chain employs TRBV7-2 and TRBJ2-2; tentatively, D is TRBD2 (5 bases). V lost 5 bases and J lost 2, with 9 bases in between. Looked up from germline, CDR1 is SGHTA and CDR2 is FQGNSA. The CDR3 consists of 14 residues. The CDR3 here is CASSLRDNTGELFF. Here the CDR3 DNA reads TGTGCCAGCAGCCTGAGGGATAACACCGGGGAGCTGTTTTTT.

The CDR3 DNA is TGTGCCAGCAGTGCCCTTTTTAGTGAGCAGTTCTTC. Translation: CASSALFSEQFF. This chain uses TRBV2 with TRBJ2-1; D remains unclear. V was pared by 4 bases and J by 9 bases, with 10 bases between. The germline gives CDR1 SNHLY, CDR2 FYNNEI. This CDR3 has 12 amino acids.

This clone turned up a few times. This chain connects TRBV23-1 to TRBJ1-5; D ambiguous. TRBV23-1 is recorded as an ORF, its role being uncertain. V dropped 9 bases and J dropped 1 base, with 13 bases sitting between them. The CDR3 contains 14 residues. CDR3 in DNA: TGCGCCAGGAACAAGCCAGCAAGCAATCAGCCCCAGCATTTT. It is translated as CARNKPASNQPQHF.

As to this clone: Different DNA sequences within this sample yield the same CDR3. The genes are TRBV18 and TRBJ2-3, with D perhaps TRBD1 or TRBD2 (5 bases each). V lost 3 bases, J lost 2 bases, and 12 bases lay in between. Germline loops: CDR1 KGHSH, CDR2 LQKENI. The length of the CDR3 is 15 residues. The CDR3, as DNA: TGTGCCAGCTCACCTGAGGGGTCCTTCACAGATACGCAGTATTTT. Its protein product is CASSPEGSFTDTQYF. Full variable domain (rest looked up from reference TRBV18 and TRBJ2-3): NAGVMQNPRHLVRRRGQEARLRCSPMKGHSHVYWYRQLPEEGLKFMVYLQKENIIDESGMPKERFSAEFPKEGPSILRIQQVVRGDSAAYFCASSPEGSFTDTQYFGPGTRLTVL.

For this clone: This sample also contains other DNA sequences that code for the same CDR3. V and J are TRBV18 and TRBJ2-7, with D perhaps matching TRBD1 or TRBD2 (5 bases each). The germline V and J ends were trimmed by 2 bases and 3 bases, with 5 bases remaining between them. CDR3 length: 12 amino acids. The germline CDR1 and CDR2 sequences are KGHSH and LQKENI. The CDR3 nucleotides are TGTGCCAGCTCACCAGGGGGCTACGAGCAGTACTTC. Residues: CASSPGGYEQYF.

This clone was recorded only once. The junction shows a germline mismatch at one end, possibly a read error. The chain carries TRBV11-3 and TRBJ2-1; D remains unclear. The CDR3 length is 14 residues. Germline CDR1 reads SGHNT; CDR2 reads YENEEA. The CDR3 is CASSLGGNYDEQFF. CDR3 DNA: TGTGCCAGCAGCTTAGGAGGTAACTACGATGAGCAGTTCTTC.

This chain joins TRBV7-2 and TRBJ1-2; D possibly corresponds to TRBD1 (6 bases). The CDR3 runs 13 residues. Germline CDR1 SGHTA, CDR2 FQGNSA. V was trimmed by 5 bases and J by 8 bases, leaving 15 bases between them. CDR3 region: CASSQRGGRGYTF. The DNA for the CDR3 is TGTGCCAGCAGCCAGAGGGGGGGCCGAGGCTACACCTTC.

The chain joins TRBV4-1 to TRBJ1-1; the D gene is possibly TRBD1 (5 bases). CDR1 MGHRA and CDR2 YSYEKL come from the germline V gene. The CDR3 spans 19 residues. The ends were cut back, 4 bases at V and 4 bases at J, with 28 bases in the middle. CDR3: CASSRGPGGSPRVGTEAFF. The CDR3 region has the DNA TGCGCCAGCAGCCGTGGACCTGGGGGGTCACCTAGGGTGGGCACTGAAGCTTTCTTT.

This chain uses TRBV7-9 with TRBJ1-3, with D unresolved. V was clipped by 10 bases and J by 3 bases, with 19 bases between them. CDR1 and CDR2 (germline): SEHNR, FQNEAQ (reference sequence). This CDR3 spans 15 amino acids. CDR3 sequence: CATGSASPLGNTIYF. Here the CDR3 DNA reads TGTGCCACCGGAAGTGCCAGCCCCCTTGGAAACACCATATATTTT. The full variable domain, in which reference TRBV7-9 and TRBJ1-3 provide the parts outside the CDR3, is DTGVSQNPRHKITKRGQNVTFRCDPISEHNRLYWYRQTLGQGPEFLTYFQNEAQLEKSRLLSDRFSAERPKGSFSTLEIQRTEQGDSAMYLCATGSASPLGNTIYFGEGSWLTVV.

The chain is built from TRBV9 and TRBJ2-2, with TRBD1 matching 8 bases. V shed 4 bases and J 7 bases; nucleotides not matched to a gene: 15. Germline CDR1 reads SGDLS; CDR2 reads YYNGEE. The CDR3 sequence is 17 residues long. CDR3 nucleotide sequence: TGTGCCAGCAGCAGGGGTGGGGGACAGGCTTTGTTCGGGGAGCTGTTTTTT. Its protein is CASSRGGGQALFGELFF.

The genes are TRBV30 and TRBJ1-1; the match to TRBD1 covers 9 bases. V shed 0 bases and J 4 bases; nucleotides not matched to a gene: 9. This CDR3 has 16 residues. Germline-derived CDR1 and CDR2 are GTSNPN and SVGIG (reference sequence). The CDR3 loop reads CAWSVLGQGKGTEAFF. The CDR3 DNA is TGTGCCTGGAGTGTTCTGGGACAGGGAAAAGGCACTGAAGCTTTCTTT.

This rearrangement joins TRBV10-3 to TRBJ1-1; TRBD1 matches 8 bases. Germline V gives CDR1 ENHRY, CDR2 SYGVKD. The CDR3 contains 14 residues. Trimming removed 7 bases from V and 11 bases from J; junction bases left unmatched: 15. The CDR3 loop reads CAITKTDRESDAFF. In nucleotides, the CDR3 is TGTGCCATCACAAAGACGGACAGGGAAAGTGATGCTTTCTTT.

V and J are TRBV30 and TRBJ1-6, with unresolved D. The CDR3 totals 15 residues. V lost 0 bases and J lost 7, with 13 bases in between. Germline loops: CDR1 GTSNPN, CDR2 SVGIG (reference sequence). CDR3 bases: TGTGCCTGGAGTGTATTGGGTCGTGGAAATTCACCCCTCCACTTT. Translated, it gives CAWSVLGRGNSPLHF.

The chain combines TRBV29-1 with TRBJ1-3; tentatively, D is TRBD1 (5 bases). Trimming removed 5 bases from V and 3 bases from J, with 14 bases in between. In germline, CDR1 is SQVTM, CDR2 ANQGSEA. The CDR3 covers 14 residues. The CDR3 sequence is CSVRDPGSGNTIYF. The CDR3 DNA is TGCAGCGTTCGGGACCCTGGCAGTGGAAACACCATATATTTT.

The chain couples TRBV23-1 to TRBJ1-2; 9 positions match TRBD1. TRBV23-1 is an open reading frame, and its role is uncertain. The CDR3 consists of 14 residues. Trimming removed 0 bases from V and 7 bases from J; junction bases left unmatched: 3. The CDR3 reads CASSQSGTGTGYTF. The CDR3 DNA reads TGCGCCAGCAGTCAATCCGGGACAGGGACTGGCTACACCTTC.

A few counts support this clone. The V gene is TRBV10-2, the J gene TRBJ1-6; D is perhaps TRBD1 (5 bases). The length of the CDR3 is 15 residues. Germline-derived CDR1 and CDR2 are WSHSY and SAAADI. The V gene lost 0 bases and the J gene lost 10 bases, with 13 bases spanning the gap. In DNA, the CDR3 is TGCGCCAGCAGTGAGTCTAGGAGGGGTGAGTCACCCCTCCACTTT. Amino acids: CASSESRRGESPLHF.

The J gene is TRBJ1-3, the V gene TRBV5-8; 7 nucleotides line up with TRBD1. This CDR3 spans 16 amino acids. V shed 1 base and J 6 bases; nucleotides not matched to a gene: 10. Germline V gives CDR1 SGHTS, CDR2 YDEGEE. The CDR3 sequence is CASSLFTGTEKNTIYF. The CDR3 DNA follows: TGTGCCAGCAGCTTGTTTACCGGGACAGAGAAAAACACCATATATTTT.